Below are 25 T cell receptor beta chains sequenced from a single sample in a study of T cells in Graves' hyperthyroidism and ophthalmopathy. Amplified TCR beta CDR3 regions derived from RNA transcripts. Initially, a first-round RT-PCR of the TCR CDR3 employed the HTBI primer set. MiXCR was run by TCRdb on the multiplex PCR reads, yielding one entry per CDR3 protein. Counted here are just over 550,000 distinct CDR3 sequences, approximately 44% occurring once; the ten biggest clones make up 8.2%. Sequencing used peripheral blood or thyroid tissue (not recorded which). The receptors come from a woman younger than 30 with Graves' hyperthyroidism.

This chain uses TRBV7-6 with TRBJ2-7; D might be TRBD2 (5 bases). Deletions cut 5 bases from V and 9 bases from J, with 14 bases between. The V gene's germline CDR1 is SGHVS and CDR2 FNYEAQ. The CDR3 has 12 residues. CDR3 DNA sequence: TGTGCCAGCAGCCCGGCGATCAGCGGGCAGTACTTC. This encodes CASSPAISGQYF.

This chain uses TRBV19 with TRBJ1-5, with 10 bases lining up with TRBD1. CDR3 length: 17 residues. V shed 3 bases, J shed 3 bases, and the junction held 8 bases outside the gene matches. Germline CDR1 reads LNHDA; CDR2 reads SQIVND (reference sequence). The CDR3 spells CASSMIDRGLDNQPQHF. The DNA of the CDR3 is TGTGCCAGTAGTATGATAGACAGGGGGCTAGACAATCAGCCCCAGCATTTT. Together with reference TRBV19 and TRBJ1-5, the CDR3 gives the full variable domain: DGGITQSPKYLFRKEGQNVTLSCEQNLNHDAMYWYRQDPGQGLRLIYYSQIVNDFQKGDIAEGYSVSREKKESFPLTVTSAQKNPTAFYLCASSMIDRGLDNQPQHFGDGTRLSIL.

The sample holds a few counts of this clonotype. The chain couples TRBV7-9 to TRBJ2-7; 8 bases agree with TRBD1. CDR1 SEHNR and CDR2 FQNEAQ come from the germline V gene (reference sequence). The CDR3 runs to 14 residues. Unmatched junction bases numbered 9, after V lost 5 bases and J lost 6 bases. CDR3: CASSLWTGSSEQYF. For the CDR3, the DNA is TGTGCCAGCAGCCTATGGACAGGGAGCTCCGAGCAGTACTTC.

To note about this clonotype: One base away lies a much larger clone, so this may be a sequencing read error. The CDR3 ends on some other residue instead of the conserved phenylalanine or tryptophan, so this is likely a read error. The chain uses TRBV24-1 and TRBJ1-1, with a weak D call TRBD1 (5 bases). The V gene lost 11 bases and the J gene lost 5 bases, with 14 bases spanning the gap. This CDR3 contains 12 residues. In germline, CDR1 is KGHDR, CDR2 SFDVKD. CDR3 in amino acids: CASERGWTEAFL. DNA for the CDR3: TGTGCCAGCGAAAGGGGCTGGACTGAAGCTTTCCTT.

The gene calls are TRBV15 and TRBJ2-7, with TRBD1 matching over 11 bases. Germline assignment: CDR1 LNHNV and CDR2 YYDKDF (reference sequence). With V trimmed by 3 bases and J by 5 bases, 6 bases remained unmatched. This CDR3 has 15 residues. The CDR3 loop is CATSSPGTGGHEQYF. As DNA, the CDR3 is TGTGCCACCAGCAGCCCCGGGACAGGGGGGCACGAGCAGTACTTC.

The sample holds a few counts of this clonotype. The gene calls are TRBV5-1 and TRBJ2-2, with TRBD2 matching over 8 bases. The ends lost 4 bases at V and 1 base at J; junction bases unmatched: 3. CDR1 and CDR2 from the germline V gene are SGHRS and YFSETQ. CDR3 length: 15 residues. Here the CDR3 DNA reads TGCGCCAGCAGCAGGGGACTAGAGAACACCGGGGAGCTGTTTTTT. This codes for CASSRGLENTGELFF. The variable domain in full, completed from reference TRBV5-1 and TRBJ2-2, reads KAGVTQTPRYLIKTRGQQVTLSCSPISGHRSVSWYQQTPGQGLQFLFEYFSETQRNKGNFPGRFSGRQFSNSRSEMNVSTLELGDSALYLCASSRGLENTGELFFGEGSRLTVL.

This clonotype was seen a few times. V and J are TRBV20-1 and TRBJ1-6; tentative D call: TRBD1 (5 bases). The germline V gene encodes CDR1 DFQATT and CDR2 SNEGSKA (reference sequence). This CDR3 comprises 15 residues. With 0 bases removed from V and 9 bases from J, the gap between germline ends came to 15 bases. The CDR3 nucleotides read TGCAGTGCTAGAGATCGCGACAGTTGGAGTTCACCCCTCCACTTT. It codes for CSARDRDSWSSPLHF.

The chain is built from TRBV10-3 and TRBJ1-1; TRBD1 matches at 7 bases. J was trimmed by 4 bases and V by 4 bases; bases with no gene match: 6. Germline V gene data show CDR1 as ENHRY and CDR2 as SYGVKD. CDR3 length: 14 amino acids. CDR3 DNA: TGTGCCATCAGTGGGGACAGCGGAGGCACTGAAGCTTTCTTT. As protein: CAISGDSGGTEAFF.

CDR3 nucleotide sequence: TGTGCCAGCAGTGAGAGCGGGGGCTCCTATGGCTACACCTTC. It translates to CASSESGGSYGYTF. The V and J genes are TRBV25-1 and TRBJ1-2, with a tentative D call TRBD1 (6 bases). Germline V gene data show CDR1 as MGHDK and CDR2 as SYGVNS. This CDR3 comprises 14 residues. Trimming removed 3 bases from V and 4 bases from J, with 12 bases in between.

J is TRBJ1-4 and V is TRBV15; 10 nucleotides match TRBD1. This CDR3 has 14 amino acids. In germline, CDR1 is LNHNV, CDR2 YYDKDF (reference sequence). V shed 4 bases, J shed 7 bases, and the junction held 3 bases outside the gene matches. The CDR3 loop reads CATSKTGGFEKLFF. The CDR3 DNA reads TGTGCCACCAGCAAGACAGGGGGCTTTGAAAAACTGTTTTTT.

Comment on this clonotype: This may arise from a read error, as a much more abundant clone is one base away. The chain combines TRBV19 with TRBJ1-1; D is undetermined. The CDR3 covers 12 residues. Between the trimmed V and J ends, which lost 6 bases and 4 bases, there was a span of 9 bases. Looked up from germline, CDR1 is LNHDA and CDR2 is SQIVND (reference sequence). The CDR3 sequence: CASRHLSTEAFF. CDR3 sequence (DNA): TGTGCCAGTAGACACCTGAGCACTGAAGCTTTCTTT.

This clonotype was picked up a small number of times. The rearrangement uses TRBV5-1 and TRBJ2-2; perhaps TRBD2 as D (5 bases). CDR3 size: 16 residues. Trimming shortened V by 5 bases and J by 5 bases, and 19 bases separated the two germline ends. The V gene's germline CDR1 is SGHRS and CDR2 YFSETQ. CDR3 residues: CASSGREGRMTGELFF. In nucleotides, the CDR3 is TGCGCCAGCAGTGGAAGAGAGGGCAGGATGACCGGGGAGCTGTTTTTT.

The chain employs TRBV20-1 and TRBJ1-6, with a weak D call TRBD1 (5 bases). Germline V CDR1 and CDR2: DFQATT, SNEGSKA (reference sequence). The ends were cut back, 1 base at V and 10 bases at J, with 14 bases in the middle. This CDR3 has 14 residues. The CDR3 loop is CSARVLAGSSPLHF. DNA for the CDR3: TGCAGTGCTAGAGTCTTGGCAGGGTCATCACCCCTCCACTTT.

This clonotype came up many times. V gene TRBV12-3 or TRBV12-4 combines with J gene TRBJ1-4, with TRBD1 identical over 7 bases. V shed 5 bases, J shed 7 bases, and the junction held 7 bases outside the gene matches. The CDR3 extends over 14 amino acids. Here the CDR3 DNA reads TGTGCCAGCAGTCAGGGGGGCTCGGGTGAAAAACTGTTTTTT. Translated, it gives CASSQGGSGEKLFF.

About this clonotype itself: This sequence may be a read error, since a much larger clone differs from it by one base. The chain links TRBV2 to TRBJ2-6, with unresolved D. This CDR3 contains 14 residues. The ends were cut back, 11 bases at V and 0 bases at J, with 11 bases in the middle. Germline V gene sequence: CDR1 SNHLY, CDR2 FYNNEI. CDR3 coding DNA: TGTGCCCGCAAACAGAGCTCTGGGGCCAACGTCCTGACTTTC. Residues: CARKQSSGANVLTF. The variable domain in full, with the rest retrieved from reference TRBV2 and TRBJ2-6, is EPEVTQTPSHQVTQMGQEVILRCVPISNHLYFYWYRQILGQKVEFLVSFYNNEISEKSEIFDDQFSVERPDGSNFTLKIRSTKLEDSAMYFCARKQSSGANVLTFGAGSRLTVL.

V gene TRBV7-9 combines with J gene TRBJ2-5; tentatively, D is TRBD1 (6 bases). This CDR3 region has 15 residues. Germline-derived CDR1 and CDR2 are SEHNR and FQNEAQ (reference sequence). V gave up 2 bases and J gave up 6 bases, with 16 bases separating them. The CDR3 reads CASSLKGQVMKTQYF. Written as DNA, the CDR3 is TGTGCCAGCAGCTTAAAGGGACAAGTCATGAAGACCCAGTACTTC.

This clonotype was seen ten or more times. Compared with germline, one end of the junction differs, possibly owing to a read error. V gene TRBV7-2 combines with J gene TRBJ1-5; D might be TRBD1 (5 bases). This CDR3 region has 13 residues. Looked up from germline, CDR1 is SGHTA and CDR2 is FQGNSA. In DNA form, the CDR3 reads TGTGCCAGCAGCTTAACACCGGGACGGGGAGTCATTTTT. It is translated as CASSLTPGRGVIF.

This clonotype was counted only a few times. V and J are TRBV7-2 and TRBJ1-3; possible D gene TRBD1, 5 bases. The CDR3 is 15 residues long. The V gene lost 6 bases and the J gene lost 4 bases, with 16 bases spanning the gap. Germline V gives CDR1 SGHTA, CDR2 FQGNSA. CDR3 in amino acids: CASSYLNRGGNTIYF. CDR3 in DNA: TGTGCCAGCAGTTACCTAAATCGGGGCGGAAACACCATATATTTT.

Turning to this clonotype: A much bigger clone sits one base away, suggesting this may be a read error. The chain links TRBV10-2 to TRBJ1-1, with a weak D call TRBD1 (6 bases). Germline lookup yields CDR1 WSHSY and CDR2 SAAADI. This CDR3 has 13 amino acids. The CDR3 reads CASSVKGGTEASF. The CDR3 DNA follows: TGCGCCAGCAGTGTAAAGGGGGGGACTGAAGCTTCCTTT.

V is TRBV10-3 and J is TRBJ2-2; D is unclear. Germline CDR1 is ENHRY and CDR2 is SYGVKD. The CDR3 has 15 amino acids. Trimming removed 5 bases from V and 4 bases from J, with 14 bases in between. CDR3 in DNA: TGTGCCATCAGTCAGAGACTCGTTGGCACCGGGGAGCTGTTTTTT. Its translation: CAISQRLVGTGELFF.

This clonotype was counted at least ten times. This CDR3 reads CASSTGTGETQYF. DNA for the CDR3: TGTGCCAGCAGCACCGGGACAGGGGAGACCCAGTACTTC. The chain recombines TRBV9 with TRBJ2-5, with 9 bases that match TRBD1. This CDR3 is built from 13 residues. From germline, CDR1 is SGDLS and CDR2 YYNGEE. V shed 4 bases and J 5 bases; nucleotides not matched to a gene: 3.

The chain links TRBV7-9 to TRBJ1-4; unclear D gene. CDR1 SEHNR and CDR2 FQNEAQ come from the germline V gene (reference sequence). V was trimmed by 5 bases and J by 8 bases, leaving 9 bases between them. This CDR3 contains 12 residues. Here the CDR3 reads CASSPGPEKLFF. The CDR3 DNA is TGTGCCAGCAGCCCCGGGCCCGAAAAACTGTTTTTT. Based on the CDR3 plus reference TRBV7-9 and TRBJ1-4, the full variable domain is DTGVSQNPRHKITKRGQNVTFRCDPISEHNRLYWYRQTLGQGPEFLTYFQNEAQLEKSRLLSDRFSAERPKGSFSTLEIQRTEQGDSAMYLCASSPGPEKLFFGSGTQLSVL.

This chain links TRBV7-6 with TRBJ2-7; D remains unclear. CDR1 and CDR2 (germline): SGHVS, FNYEAQ. With 3 bases removed from V and 0 bases from J, the gap between germline ends came to 12 bases. The CDR3 consists of 15 residues. In DNA, the CDR3 is TGTGCCAGCAGCTTCGCGGCTGGGATCTCCTACGAGCAGTACTTC. Translation: CASSFAAGISYEQYF.

This clonotype was observed a handful of times. The rearrangement uses TRBV7-9 and TRBJ2-7, with D perhaps TRBD2 (6 bases). V was shortened by 5 bases and J by 7 bases, with 18 bases between the two germline ends. Germline CDR1 reads SEHNR; CDR2 reads FQNEAQ (reference sequence). The CDR3 spans 14 residues. The CDR3 DNA reads TGTGCCAGCAGCCCTGGGACTGGTTCTAATGAGCAGTACTTC. Protein sequence: CASSPGTGSNEQYF.

V gene TRBV9 combines with J gene TRBJ2-7; D remains unclear. This CDR3 has 14 residues. Germline V gene data show CDR1 as SGDLS and CDR2 as YYNGEE. The V gene lost 4 bases and the J gene lost 2 bases, with 13 bases spanning the gap. This CDR3 is CASSLEGYAYEQYF. CDR3 nucleotides: TGTGCCAGCAGCTTGGAAGGTTATGCCTACGAGCAGTACTTC.